This TCR beta chain was found in a study of T-cell memory formation after mild COVID-19. Study background: There were largely donor-specific TCR clusters. Study-level points and caveats: The appearance of some responding clones in pre-infection memory suggested that cross-reactive memory joined. Clones contracting across day 15 to 85 had a balanced CD4/CD8 profile; later expanding clones leaned CD4+.

With 7 bases removed from V and 4 bases from J, the gap between germline ends came to 10 bases. The CDR3 totals 12 residues. Constant-segment primers were used for 5'RACE, and the resulting TCR alpha and TCR beta cDNA libraries carried sample barcodes and UMIs. TCRdb recomputed calls from the 5' RACE reads with MiXCR, one row per CDR3 protein. Of around 210,000 distinct CDR3 sequences in the sample, 9.5% were seen once. Note on this clonotype: Its antigen is not identified.

The V call is TRBV12-3 or TRBV12-4, the J call TRBJ1-1; no definite D call. The clonotype was recovered from a man aged 18 to 29 who had mild COVID-19 (a few samples of this study predate the infection). Cell type and time point are not known. Material: PBMCs or a T cell subset sorted from them (not recorded which). CDR3 coding DNA: TGTGCCAGCAAGGCCCAGGTCACTGAAGCTTTCTTT. Its protein is CASKAQVTEAFF.